The T cell receptor beta chain under discussion was sequenced for a study of blood T cell repertoires in COVID-19. The overall study: Spain, Italy and the United States supplied samples that represented acute and convalescent COVID-19. Sources were T cells, B-cell-depleted T cells, or PBMCs; the material itself was cDNA or gDNA.

This clone was picked up many times. In the source study's methods: Counts of nucleated cells, estimated from reference gene primer amplification, were obtained. Profiling relied on immunoSEQ multiplex PCR, and the TCRdb table lists in-frame clones only, not all of them. The V and J calls and the clone size are those of that table, but D and trimming were determined from the DNA. The table lists 140,000 to 150,000 clones, roughly 82% of them singletons, with roughly 15% in the top ten. The CDR3 loop spans 14 amino acids. Germline values: CDR1 LGHDT, CDR2 YNNKEL (reference sequence). V lost 2 bases, J lost 0 bases, and 7 bases lay in between.

This TCR was sampled from a human donor with acute or convalescent COVID-19. The donor label of this sample is uncertain. This chain uses TRBV3-1 (or the pseudogene TRBV3-2) with TRBJ1-2; D gene uncertain. Material for sequencing was peripheral blood. CDR3 loop: CASSQSGTNYGYTF. CDR3 sequence (DNA): TGTGCCAGCAGCCAATCCGGGACTAACTATGGCTACACCTTC.